What follows are 29 T cell receptor beta chains derived from one specimen sequenced in a study of T-cell memory formation after mild COVID-19. TCRdb reprocessed the 5' RACE reads via MiXCR and lists one record per CDR3 protein. The sample consists of about 120,000 distinct CDR3 sequences, about 16% of them appearing once. The sample consisted of PBMCs or a T cell subset sorted from them (not recorded which). These receptors came from an adult woman who had mild COVID-19 (a few samples of this study predate the infection). Cell type and time point are not known.

This clonotype was detected only a few times. The chain couples TRBV20-1 to TRBJ2-2, with 13 bases that match TRBD2. Trimming at V came to 5 bases and at J to 3 bases, leaving 3 bases not matched to a gene. This CDR3 is 15 amino acids long. From germline, CDR1 is DFQATT and CDR2 SNEGSKA (reference sequence). The CDR3 DNA follows: TGCAGTGCTTCCGGGACTAGCGGGGACACCGGGGAGCTGTTTTTT. The encoded protein is CSASGTSGDTGELFF.

The chain has TRBV24-1 and TRBJ2-3, with TRBD2 identical over 8 bases. The CDR3 contains 17 residues. The V and J ends lost 4 bases and 5 bases, in that order; junction bases with no gene match: 13. CDR1 is KGHDR and CDR2 is SFDVKD in the germline V gene. CDR3 sequence reads: CATSEPLAAPVGDTQYF. CDR3 nucleotides: TGTGCCACCAGTGAACCACTAGCGGCCCCGGTGGGAGATACGCAGTATTTT.

This clonotype has ten or more counts. V is TRBV4-2 and J is TRBJ2-3; 7 nucleotides agree with TRBD1. Germline CDR1 LGHNA, CDR2 YNFKEQ. The CDR3 consists of 15 residues. The V and J ends lost 1 base and 1 base, in that order; junction bases with no gene match: 2. CDR3 in amino acids: CASSQGQGGTDTQYF. CDR3 DNA: TGTGCCAGCAGCCAAGGACAGGGTGGCACAGATACGCAGTATTTT.

The chain has TRBV7-2 and TRBJ2-2; TRBD1 matches 10 bases. The length of the CDR3 is 15 residues. V shed 5 bases, J shed 6 bases, and the junction held 6 bases outside the gene matches. CDR1 is SGHTA, CDR2 FQGNSA, per germline. CDR3: CASSPGTGVAGELFF. The CDR3 nucleotides are TGTGCCAGCAGCCCCGGGACAGGGGTGGCCGGGGAGCTGTTTTTT.

The chain is built from TRBV6-6 and TRBJ2-1, with 8 bases matching TRBD1. There are 14 residues in the CDR3. The junction had 8 bases not matched to a gene; V was cut back by 5 bases and J by 8 bases. CDR1 is MNHNY, CDR2 SVGAGI, per germline (reference sequence). The CDR3 sequence: CASSPRDRQDEQFF. In nucleotides, the CDR3 is TGTGCCAGCAGTCCCCGGGACAGGCAAGATGAGCAGTTCTTC.

In this sample, this clonotype turned up many times. This chain connects TRBV5-1 to TRBJ2-1; 7 bases align to TRBD1. V was pared by 4 bases and J by 7 bases, with 5 bases of the junction left unmatched. In germline, CDR1 is SGHRS, CDR2 YFSETQ. There are 13 residues in the CDR3. The CDR3 coding sequence is TGCGCCAGCAGCCTGACAGGGTATAATGAGCAGTTCTTC. The encoded protein is CASSLTGYNEQFF.

V usage is TRBV4-1 and J usage is TRBJ1-6; D call uncertain. Germline V lookup: CDR1 MGHRA, CDR2 YSYEKL. CDR3 length: 15 amino acids. Trimming stripped 1 base from V and 14 bases from J, with 18 bases between. The CDR3 DNA sequence: TGCGCCAGCAGCCAAGGTCGATGGACCCAAGAGGCCCTCCACTTT. It encodes CASSQGRWTQEALHF.

The chain employs TRBV29-1 and TRBJ2-5, with a weak D call TRBD2 (5 bases). Germline loops: CDR1 SQVTM, CDR2 ANQGSEA. The length of the CDR3 is 17 residues. Between the trimmed V and J ends, which lost 3 bases and 4 bases, there was a span of 24 bases. The CDR3 bases are TGCAGCGTTGATGGGGATCTTGCCGTGCCTGAGGGAGAGACCCAGTACTTC. Encoded protein: CSVDGDLAVPEGETQYF.

This clonotype has only one observation. The V call is TRBV6-1, the J call TRBJ1-2; perhaps TRBD1 as D (6 bases). Looked up from germline, CDR1 is MNHNS and CDR2 is SASEGT. This CDR3 spans 16 amino acids. With 5 bases removed from V and 0 bases from J, the gap between germline ends came to 16 bases. The DNA of the CDR3 is TGTGCCAGCAGTAGCACAGGGCTCTATTCTAACTATGGCTACACCTTC. It is translated as CASSSTGLYSNYGYTF.

The chain combines TRBV25-1 with TRBJ2-1; TRBD1 agrees at 9 bases. V shed 7 bases and J 8 bases; nucleotides not matched to a gene: 6. This CDR3 has 13 amino acids. Germline assignment: CDR1 MGHDK and CDR2 SYGVNS. The CDR3, as DNA: TGTGCCAGCATTGGGACAGGGTCGGATGAGCAGTTCTTC. Translated, it gives CASIGTGSDEQFF.

The chain has TRBV7-2 and TRBJ2-1, with D perhaps TRBD2 (6 bases). Trimming took 4 bases from V and 7 from J, leaving 11 bases between them. The CDR3 is 13 amino acids. Per germline, CDR1 SGHTA and CDR2 FQGNSA. The CDR3 here is CASSSSSVNEQFF. Written as DNA, the CDR3 is TGTGCCAGCAGCTCTTCTAGCGTGAATGAGCAGTTCTTC. Filled out from reference TRBV7-2 and TRBJ2-1, the complete variable domain reads GAGVSQSPSNKVTEKGKDVELRCDPISGHTALYWYRQSLGQGLEFLIYFQGNSAPDKSGLPSDRFSAERTGGSVSTLTIQRTQQEDSAVYLCASSSSSVNEQFFGPGTRLTVL.

The rearrangement joins TRBV12-3 or TRBV12-4 to TRBJ2-1, with TRBD2 matching 11 bases. J gave up 10 bases and V 8 bases, and 10 bases lay outside the gene matches. The CDR3 contains 14 residues. The CDR3 DNA sequence: TGTGCCAGCCGGGGGACTAGCGGTGCTAGAGAGCAGTTCTTC. Protein sequence: CASRGTSGAREQFF.

This clonotype has just a few counts. This chain joins TRBV18 and TRBJ2-7; 10 bases are a match to TRBD1. Germline loops: CDR1 KGHSH, CDR2 LQKENI. This CDR3 is 15 amino acids long. V dropped 5 bases and J dropped 4; count of bases not matched to a gene: 8. The DNA for the CDR3 is TGTGCCAGCTCATATAGACAGGGGGCGACGTACGAGCAGTACTTC. Translated: CASSYRQGATYEQYF.

V gene TRBV5-6 combines with J gene TRBJ2-1, with D possibly TRBD2 on 6 matching bases. Trimming pared 4 bases from V and 1 base from J, leaving 12 bases between. Germline V CDR1 and CDR2: SGHDT, YYEEEE. The CDR3 extends over 15 amino acids. Here the CDR3 DNA reads TGTGCCAGCAGCGGCGGGATAAGTTCCTACAATGAGCAGTTCTTC. Amino acids: CASSGGISSYNEQFF.

The CDR3 spells CASSRTSGVQDTQYF. CDR3 sequence (DNA): TGTGCCAGCAGCCGGACTAGCGGGGTCCAAGATACGCAGTATTTT. V and J are TRBV7-9 and TRBJ2-3, with 12 bases aligning to TRBD2. The CDR3 extends over 15 amino acids. Looked up from germline, CDR1 is SEHNR and CDR2 is FQNEAQ (reference sequence). Unmatched junction bases numbered 5, after V lost 5 bases and J lost 5 bases.

The sample holds a few counts of this clonotype. This chain uses TRBV29-1 with TRBJ1-1; tentatively, D is TRBD1 (6 bases). This CDR3 has 14 amino acids. Germline V CDR1 and CDR2: SQVTM, ANQGSEA. Trimming left V 3 bases short and J 4 bases short, with 15 bases between. The CDR3 bases are TGCAGCGTTGATGAGGTCAGGGGATTCACTGAAGCTTTCTTT. This codes for CSVDEVRGFTEAFF.

This clonotype was observed a few times. One end of the junction does not line up with germline, which may come from a read error. The CDR3 nucleotides are TGTGCTAGCAGCTTTTCTAGCGACGGCACAGATACGCAGTATTTT. This gives the protein CASSFSSDGTDTQYF. This chain uses TRBV7-7 with TRBJ2-3; TRBD2 might be the D (6 bases). Per the germline V gene, CDR1 is SSHAT and CDR2 is FNYEAQ (reference sequence). The CDR3 spans 15 residues. Filled out from reference TRBV7-7 and TRBJ2-3, the complete variable domain reads GAGVSQSPRYKVTKRGQDVTLRCDPISSHATLYWYQQALGQGPEFLTYFNYEAQPDKSGLPSDRFSAERPEGSISTLTIQRTEQRDSAMYRCASSFSSDGTDTQYFGPGTRLTVL.

The chain links TRBV4-1 to TRBJ2-3, with 11 nucleotides matching TRBD2. After removal of 0 bases from V and 0 bases from J, the junction contained 5 bases not matched to a gene. Germline V lookup: CDR1 MGHRA, CDR2 YSYEKL. CDR3 length: 18 amino acids. CDR3 in amino acids: CASSQEPSSGGSTDTQYF. The CDR3 DNA is TGCGCCAGCAGCCAAGAACCCTCTAGCGGGGGGAGCACAGATACGCAGTATTTT.

This clonotype was counted only a few times. The J gene is TRBJ1-2, the V gene TRBV12-3 or TRBV12-4; the D is unclear. V was pared by 3 bases and J by 5 bases, with 13 bases between. CDR3 length: 14 amino acids. The CDR3 region is CASSFGGSRYGYTF. The CDR3 DNA follows: TGTGCCAGCAGTTTTGGCGGGTCTAGGTATGGCTACACCTTC.

V is TRBV7-2 and J is TRBJ2-1; 9 bases agree with TRBD2. Germline-derived CDR1 and CDR2 are SGHTA and FQGNSA. The CDR3 is made up of 17 amino acids. J gave up 5 bases and V 1 base, and 9 bases lay outside the gene matches. The CDR3 here is CASSLGLAGSTHNEQFF. The CDR3 nucleotides are TGTGCCAGCAGCTTAGGGCTAGCGGGATCGACGCACAATGAGCAGTTCTTC. The full variable domain, with the rest looked up from reference TRBV7-2 and TRBJ2-1, is GAGVSQSPSNKVTEKGKDVELRCDPISGHTALYWYRQSLGQGLEFLIYFQGNSAPDKSGLPSDRFSAERTGGSVSTLTIQRTQQEDSAVYLCASSLGLAGSTHNEQFFGPGTRLTVL.

This chain connects TRBV20-1 to TRBJ1-1; D unresolved. The V end lost 6 bases, the J end lost 4 bases, and 18 bases lay between the germline ends. This CDR3 spans 14 amino acids. Germline loops: CDR1 DFQATT, CDR2 SNEGSKA (reference sequence). The CDR3 protein is CSAPRRREGTEAFF. The CDR3 coding sequence is TGCAGTGCCCCCCGCAGGAGAGAGGGCACTGAAGCTTTCTTT.

This clonotype was seen a few times. The chain employs TRBV4-3 and TRBJ2-1; 16 bases line up with TRBD2. Trimming cost V 3 bases and J 5 bases; bases outside gene matches: 4. Per the germline V gene, CDR1 is LGHNA and CDR2 is YSLEER. There are 17 residues in the CDR3. CDR3 region: CASSQGTSGRADNEQFF. DNA for the CDR3: TGCGCCAGCAGCCAGGGGACTAGCGGGAGGGCGGACAATGAGCAGTTCTTC.

In its sample, this clonotype was seen a few times. The rearrangement uses TRBV2 and TRBJ2-7, with 7 bases that match TRBD2. The J segment lost 4 bases and the V segment lost 6 bases, leaving 9 bases of the junction unmatched. Germline V gives CDR1 SNHLY, CDR2 FYNNEI. The CDR3 is 14 amino acids. The CDR3 loop is CASSPPASGYEQYF. As DNA, the CDR3 is TGTGCCAGCAGCCCCCCGGCTAGCGGATACGAGCAGTACTTC.

This clonotype was picked up a small number of times. This rearrangement joins TRBV28 to TRBJ2-7, with 11 bases identical to TRBD2. J lost 5 bases, V lost 6 bases, and 9 bases had no gene match. The CDR3 has 15 residues. Germline V gene lookup returns CDR1 MDHEN and CDR2 SYDVKM. The CDR3 nucleotides are TGTGCCAGCAGACCGGGACTAGCGGCCCGGGACGAGCAGTACTTC. Protein sequence: CASRPGLAARDEQYF. Complete variable domain (other parts from reference TRBV28 and TRBJ2-7): DVKVTQSSRYLVKRTGEKVFLECVQDMDHENMFWYRQDPGLGLRLIYFSYDVKMKEKGDIPEGYSVSREKKERFSLILESASTNQTSMYLCASRPGLAARDEQYFGPGTRLTVT.

This clonotype was recorded a few times. The V gene is TRBV6-2 or TRBV6-3, the J gene TRBJ1-5; TRBD1 might be the D (6 bases). This CDR3 comprises 16 residues. Deletions cut 4 bases from V and 2 bases from J, with 15 bases between. The V gene's germline CDR1 is MNHEY and CDR2 SVGEGT. The CDR3 protein is CASSSGAGAGNQPQHF. The CDR3 nucleotides read TGTGCCAGCAGTTCAGGGGCGGGGGCAGGCAATCAGCCCCAGCATTTT.

This clonotype was seen more than once but under ten times. The chain has TRBV7-2 and TRBJ2-5; TRBD2 matches at 8 bases. CDR3 length equals 16 residues. Germline CDR1 reads SGHTA; CDR2 reads FQGNSA. V was pared by 3 bases and J by 2 bases, with 8 bases of the junction left unmatched. The CDR3 here is CASSFLPSGRQETQYF. The CDR3 region has the DNA TGTGCCAGCAGCTTTCTGCCCAGCGGGAGACAAGAGACCCAGTACTTC.

This chain uses TRBV9 with TRBJ1-3; D not certain. Germline V gene data show CDR1 as SGDLS and CDR2 as YYNGEE. V was shortened by 2 bases and J by 2 bases, with 14 bases between the two germline ends. CDR3 length: 16 residues. CDR3 DNA: TGTGCCAGCAGCGTTGGCGGACTACTCACTGGAAACACCATATATTTT. It encodes CASSVGGLLTGNTIYF. Full variable domain (outside the CDR3, taken from reference TRBV9 and TRBJ1-3): DSGVTQTPKHLITATGQRVTLRCSPRSGDLSVYWYQQSLDQGLQFLIQYYNGEERAKGNILERFSAQQFPDLHSELNLSSLELGDSALYFCASSVGGLLTGNTIYFGEGSWLTVV.

The chain recombines TRBV9 with TRBJ2-5, with 14 bases lining up with TRBD2. Per the germline V gene, CDR1 is SGDLS and CDR2 is YYNGEE. V shed 7 bases and J 2 bases; nucleotides not matched to a gene: 10. This CDR3 is built from 17 residues. The DNA of the CDR3 is TGTGCCAGCTCGACTAGCGGGGGGGCCTGGGAACAAGAGACCCAGTACTTC. It translates to CASSTSGGAWEQETQYF.

This clonotype was counted ten times or more. This sequence joins TRBV5-1 and TRBJ2-1; 11 bases line up with TRBD2. The CDR3 totals 16 residues. The germline gives CDR1 SGHRS, CDR2 YFSETQ. V lost 0 bases, J lost 6 bases, and 5 bases stayed unmatched. In DNA form, the CDR3 reads TGCGCCAGCAGCTTGGAGGCTAGCGGGGGGATCAATGAGCAGTTCTTC. As protein: CASSLEASGGINEQFF.